This record concerns one TCR beta chain sequence. Its antigen is still unknown. These data come from a study of identical twins. After removal of 4 bases from V and 4 bases from J, the junction contained 5 bases not matched to a gene. In germline, CDR1 is LGHDT, CDR2 YNNKEL (reference sequence). The CDR3 has 14 amino acids. Notes on the study in general: Reduced insertions were recorded for abundant cord blood beta clonotypes, with no such pattern in memory repertoires.

TCRdb analysed the 5' RACE reads with MiXCR anew, one entry per CDR3 protein. This table holds about 340,000 distinct CDR3 sequences, 9% to 15% found once. These sequences were also reported in another study, on yellow fever vaccine responses in identical twins.

Sequences were obtained from CD8+ T cells sorted from blood. The rearrangement links TRBV3-1 to TRBJ2-5, with TRBD1 matching 8 bases. The sequence was obtained from a woman aged 18-29 years in good health. As DNA, the CDR3 is TGTGCCAGCAGCCCCCAGGGGGCTCGAGAGACCCAGTACTTC. As protein: CASSPQGARETQYF.